The following is a T cell receptor beta chain sequence with its context. The CDR3 totals 13 residues. From germline, CDR1 is WSHSY and CDR2 SAAADI. Between the trimmed V and J ends, which lost 0 bases and 4 bases, there was a span of 6 bases. The sample is drawn from a study of cytotoxic CD8 clonotypes in ibrutinib-treated CLL. Whole-study context: The response samples were taken once patients had been treated for a median of about 12 months, range 6 to 36.

About 1.9 micrograms of genomic DNA (from cryopreserved PBMCs) were used for TCR beta libraries. Generated by immunoSEQ multiplex PCR, the TCRdb table keeps only in-frame clones and is missing some. The sample lists roughly 330,000 clones; 67% were seen once. This material consisted of PBMCs, taken after 36 months of ibrutinib treatment. The source is a human donor with chronic lymphocytic leukemia. J is TRBJ2-5 and V is TRBV10-2, with D hard to call. CDR3 DNA sequence: TGCGCCAGCAGTGAGTCGTGGACAGAGACCCAGTACTTC. This encodes CASSESWTETQYF.